The 11 T cell receptor beta chains below come from one sample, sequenced in a study of T cells in Graves' hyperthyroidism and ophthalmopathy (dated 2019 in TCRdb). Library generation was performed with multiplex PCR. TCRdb names Illumina HiSeq 2000 as the instrument used. Amplification of TCR beta CDR3 regions was carried out from RNA transcripts. The TCR CDR3 was subjected to a first round of RT-PCR using the HTBI primer set and the Qiagen OneStep RT-PCR kit. TCRdb's own reprocessing of the public reads used fastp at Q25 and MiXCR and kept productive beta chains. Every CDR3 protein is listed once, alongside the most common genes and DNA of its rows. The sample data list more than 550,000 distinct CDR3 sequences, and about 17% of these were observed just once. The ten largest clones capture approximately 16% of the sample. The sample taken for sequencing was blood. These receptors all stem from a woman aged 50 to 60 with Graves' hyperthyroidism that later progressed to Graves' ophthalmopathy.

This clonotype was observed at least ten times. The V gene is TRBV6-1, the J gene TRBJ2-3; D is perhaps TRBD1 or TRBD2 (5 bases each). The germline CDR1 and CDR2 sequences are MNHNS and SASEGT. The CDR3 is made up of 18 amino acids. Deletions cut 5 bases from V and 1 base from J, with 22 bases between. In nucleotides, the CDR3 is TGTGCCAGCAGTTCTGGGGACCCCCGATCTACTCGCACAGATACGCAGTATTTT. Its protein is CASSSGDPRSTRTDTQYF.

This clonotype was recorded many times. The gene calls are TRBV20-1 and TRBJ2-1; 10 bases match TRBD2. CDR1 DFQATT and CDR2 SNEGSKA come from the germline V gene (reference sequence). The CDR3 consists of 15 residues. With 6 bases clipped from V and 3 bases from J, the junction kept 8 bases outside the gene matches. The CDR3 here is CSAATLAGVYNEQFF. The CDR3 DNA reads as TGCAGTGCCGCAACCCTAGCGGGGGTCTACAATGAGCAGTTCTTC.

A few counts support this clonotype. V gene TRBV20-1 combines with J gene TRBJ2-1; the D is unclear. Germline V gene data show CDR1 as DFQATT and CDR2 as SNEGSKA (reference sequence). V lost 6 bases, J lost 7 bases, and 10 bases lay in between. The CDR3 contains 11 residues. The CDR3: CSAYDGNEQFF. The CDR3 DNA reads TGCAGTGCCTATGACGGGAATGAGCAGTTCTTC.

The genes are TRBV20-1 and TRBJ1-6, with a possible D match to TRBD1 (5 bases). The CDR3 sequence is 15 residues long. Per germline, CDR1 DFQATT and CDR2 SNEGSKA (reference sequence). The V gene lost 5 bases and the J gene lost 9 bases, with 20 bases spanning the gap. The CDR3 sequence: CSALRVGLGTSPLHF. CDR3 nucleotides: TGCAGTGCTCTAAGAGTGGGTCTAGGGACTTCACCCCTCCACTTT.

This clonotype was counted at least ten times. This chain connects TRBV12-3 or TRBV12-4 to TRBJ2-7; TRBD2 is a possible D gene (6 bases). Trimming removed 3 bases at V and 0 bases at J, with 9 bases between. The CDR3 has 14 residues. CDR3 protein: CASSFAGPSYEQYF. In nucleotides, the CDR3 is TGTGCCAGCAGTTTTGCGGGGCCCTCCTACGAGCAGTACTTC.

V and J are TRBV10-1 and TRBJ2-3; D not resolved. With 8 bases removed from V and 4 bases from J, the gap between germline ends came to 13 bases. The CDR3 length is 13 residues. CDR1 WNHNN and CDR2 SYGVQD come from the germline V gene (reference sequence). The CDR3 DNA reads as TGCGCCAGCGGGCCCAACGGTCCAGATACGCAGTATTTT. Translating gives CASGPNGPDTQYF.

V usage is TRBV6-5 and J usage is TRBJ1-2; no definite D call. The germline V gene has CDR1 MNHEY and CDR2 SVGAGI. V lost 0 bases to trimming and J lost 6 bases, with 11 bases between them. CDR3 length: 14 amino acids. The CDR3 is CASSYSKRLDGYTF. DNA of the CDR3: TGTGCCAGCAGTTACTCGAAGAGGCTAGATGGCTACACCTTC.

This chain connects TRBV20-1 to TRBJ2-5; D not resolved. The CDR3 loop spans 16 amino acids. V lost 6 bases and J lost 2, with 22 bases in between. The germline V gene has CDR1 DFQATT and CDR2 SNEGSKA (reference sequence). This chain's CDR3 is CSATPIRRPGQETQYF. In DNA, the CDR3 is TGCAGTGCCACCCCCATCAGACGGCCAGGACAAGAGACCCAGTACTTC.

This clonotype was seen more than once but under ten times. The chain uses TRBV7-9 and TRBJ2-1; possible D gene TRBD2, 6 bases. From germline, CDR1 is SEHNR and CDR2 FQNEAQ (reference sequence). Trimming cost V 1 base and J 5 bases, with 9 bases left between them. The CDR3 has 14 residues. The CDR3 DNA sequence: TGTGCCAGCAGCTTAGGCCGGGAGAACAATGAGCAGTTCTTC. The encoded protein is CASSLGRENNEQFF.

The genes are TRBV5-4 and TRBJ2-4; either TRBD1 or TRBD2 may supply D (6 bases each). Germline-derived CDR1 and CDR2 are SGHNT and YYREEE (reference sequence). V lost 4 bases and J lost 3, with 20 bases in between. The CDR3 sequence is 17 residues long. The DNA for the CDR3 is TGTGCCAGCAGCCCCAGGGGCGAGGGACTGGGCAAAAACATTCAGTACTTC. It is translated as CASSPRGEGLGKNIQYF.

In its sample, this clonotype was seen many times. This chain connects TRBV20-1 to TRBJ2-3; D may be TRBD2 (7 bases). V lost 5 bases and J 11 bases, leaving 23 bases between the germline ends. There are 14 residues in the CDR3. CDR1 is DFQATT, CDR2 SNEGSKA, per germline (reference sequence). CDR3 nucleotide sequence: TGCAGTGCTCAAGGGGGGGGGTTACAATACGAGCAGTATTTT. It is translated as CSAQGGGLQYEQYF.